The subject of this entry is one T cell receptor beta chain. What it recognizes is unknown. PCR involved 60 Vbeta and 13 Jbeta primers. Sequencing used immunoSEQ multiplex PCR; TCRdb keeps in-frame clones, though not all of them. The table includes approximately 270,000 clones, 80% detected once. V lost 4 bases and J lost 7; bases outside the gene matches: 24. The length of the CDR3 is 19 residues. Per germline, CDR1 MGHRA and CDR2 YSYEKL. These data originate in a study of cytomegalovirus exposure and HLA in healthy donors. Background on the study: The Caucasian-associated ancestry cluster held more than 80% of 300 to 500 genotyped donors. Findings and caveats of the study: Reportedly, a later analysis found an Asian-associated ancestry cluster had fewer N-insertions than the approximately 700-donor mean. Altogether, 164 TCR beta chains were recorded as cytomegalovirus-associated.

The material sequenced was PBMCs. The chain carries TRBV4-1 and TRBJ1-2, with TRBD1 matching 7 bases. The sequence came from a girl aged 2-10 years in good health and CMV-seronegative. The CDR3 reads CASSLTHRVGTARLGGYTF. CDR3 nucleotide sequence: TGCGCCAGCAGCCTCACCCACAGGGTTGGGACAGCCCGGCTGGGTGGCTACACCTTC.